The rows below give T cell receptor beta chains drawn from one sample of a study of cytomegalovirus exposure and HLA in healthy donors. TCRdb keeps only in-frame clones here, not all; method: immunoSEQ multiplex PCR. This sample carries roughly 140,000 clones, about four fifths of them seen once, and the ten largest clones take around 2.5%. The sample taken for sequencing was PBMCs. These receptors all come from a woman aged 18-35 years in good health and CMV-seropositive. Both conserved end residues are part of each CDR3. The D gene is left open where the match is weak. The size of a clone is reported for some rows only, either as once, few or many, or as a class for expanded clones.

TRBD2,.,TRBV11-1,TRBJ2-1,CASGIAGGSSYNEQFF,TGTGCCAGCGGAATAGCGGGGGGGAGCTCCTACAATGAGCAGTTCTTC
.,few,TRBV28,TRBJ1-5,CASSPGIGKPQHF,TGTGCCAGCAGTCCGGGGATTGGGAAGCCCCAGCATTTT
TRBD1,.,TRBV5-4,TRBJ1-2,CASSAYQGAGDLYGYTF,TGTGCCAGCAGCGCATATCAGGGGGCAGGGGACTTATATGGCTACACCTTC
.,.,TRBV6-6,TRBJ2-2,CASKGEGTGELFF,TGTGCCAGCAAGGGGGAGGGGACCGGGGAGCTGTTTTTT
.,.,TRBV2,TRBJ2-3,CASRQVSTDTQYF,TGTGCCAGCAGACAGGTTAGCACAGATACGCAGTATTTT
.,.,TRBV19,TRBJ1-6,CASMGQASYNSPLHF,TGTGCCAGTATGGGCCAGGCCTCCTATAATTCACCCCTCCACTTT
TRBD1,.,TRBV13,TRBJ1-4,CASSPGTANEKLFF,TGTGCCAGCAGCCCCGGGACAGCTAATGAAAAACTGTTTTTT
.,once,TRBV11-3,TRBJ1-6,CASSLGRGNSPLHF,TGTGCCAGCAGCTTGGGCAGGGGAAATTCACCCCTCCACTTT
.,.,TRBV30,TRBJ2-7,CAWSLTRFYEQYF,TGTGCCTGGAGTTTAACGCGGTTCTACGAGCAGTACTTC
TRBD1,.,TRBV27,TRBJ1-1,CASSSDRRNVMNTEAFF,TGTGCCAGCAGTTCGGACAGGCGGAACGTGATGAACACTGAAGCTTTCTTT
TRBD1,.,TRBV2,TRBJ1-1,CASSGQGSGTEAFF,TGTGCCAGCAGCGGACAGGGGAGCGGCACTGAAGCTTTCTTT
TRBD1,.,TRBV4-1,TRBJ2-4,CASRPTGKEYIQYF,TGCGCCAGCCGACCGACAGGGAAGGAGTACATTCAGTACTTC
TRBD1,.,TRBV5-1,TRBJ1-2,CASSPGQGNYGYTF,TGCGCCAGCAGCCCCGGACAGGGAAACTATGGCTACACCTTC
TRBD1,few,TRBV4-1,TRBJ1-2,CASSGTGKGGDIYGYTF,TGCGCCAGCAGCGGGACAGGGAAAGGCGGCGATATCTATGGCTACACCTTC
.,.,TRBV5-1,TRBJ2-3,CASSYQGTDTQYF,TGCGCCAGCAGCTATCAGGGCACAGATACGCAGTATTTT
.,.,TRBV19,TRBJ2-2,CASSTLGGTGELFF,TGTGCCAGTAGTACCCTCGGGGGAACCGGGGAGCTGTTTTTT
.,.,TRBV4-1,TRBJ1-2,CASSQEASGLSGYTF,TGCGCCAGCAGCCAAGAGGCTTCGGGTCTGAGTGGCTACACCTTC
TRBD2,.,TRBV7-9,TRBJ2-2,CASSRGTSGGAATGELFF,TGTGCCAGCAGCAGAGGGACTAGCGGGGGGGCGGCCACCGGGGAGCTGTTTTTT
.,.,TRBV6-6,TRBJ1-1,CASSPRRGGLSTEAFF,TGTGCCAGCAGCCCCCGCAGGGGTGGATTAAGCACTGAAGCTTTCTTT
.,.,TRBV7-9,TRBJ2-5,CASSKRTAAETQYF,TGTGCCAGCAGCAAACGGACAGCCGCGGAGACCCAGTACTTC
TRBD1,few,TRBV2,TRBJ1-2,CASSAGGNNYGYTF,TGTGCCAGCAGTGCAGGGGGTAATAACTATGGCTACACCTTC
.,.,TRBV5-5,TRBJ1-5,CASSFQAGQPQHF,TGTGCCAGCAGCTTCCAGGCGGGGCAGCCCCAGCATTTT
TRBD1,.,TRBV27,TRBJ2-7,CASSPPGGAPNEQYF,TGTGCCAGCAGTCCTCCAGGGGGCGCCCCCAACGAGCAGTACTTC
.,.,TRBV28,TRBJ2-3,CASSPGDTQYF,TGTGCCAGCAGCCCGGGGGATACGCAGTATTTT
TRBD1,.,TRBV6-6,TRBJ1-3,CASRRTGRNTIYF,TGTGCCAGCAGGCGGACAGGGCGAAACACCATATATTTT
.,.,TRBV19,TRBJ2-7,CASSIMGPQGGGYEQYF,TGTGCCAGTAGTATCATGGGCCCTCAGGGAGGGGGCTACGAGCAGTACTTC
.,few,TRBV6-1,TRBJ2-6,CASEGGSGANVLTF,TGTGCCAGCGAGGGAGGCTCTGGGGCCAACGTCCTGACTTTC